These T cell receptor beta chains were read from a single sample in a study of cytomegalovirus exposure and HLA in healthy donors. Profiled with immunoSEQ multiplex PCR; TCRdb holds only in-frame clones, not every one. The table includes 150,000 to 250,000 clones, 75% to 85% detected once. The sequenced material came from PBMCs. The source is a woman under 40 in good health and CMV-seropositive. CDR3s include the opening cysteine and the closing phenylalanine or tryptophan. D genes are given only for firm matches. Clone size is given for some rows only: seen once, a few or many times, or a class if the clone is expanded.

J gene: TRBJ1-2
D gene: TRBD1
clone size: once
V gene: TRBV7-2
CDR3 DNA: TGTGCCAGCAGCCCACAGGGGGCGGGGGACTATGGCTACACCTTC
CDR3 protein: CASSPQGAGDYGYTF

J gene: TRBJ1-2
D gene: TRBD1
clone size: NA
V gene: TRBV29-1
CDR3 DNA: TGCAGCGTTGATGAGACCGGGACAGGGAACTATGGCTACACCTTC
CDR3 protein: CSVDETGTGNYGYTF

J gene: TRBJ1-2
D gene: TRBD1
clone size: NA
V gene: TRBV2
CDR3 DNA: TGTGCCAGCACGGAATACAGGGGACCGGACTACACCTTC
CDR3 protein: CASTEYRGPDYTF

J gene: TRBJ1-1
D gene: TRBD1
clone size: NA
V gene: TRBV2
CDR3 DNA: TGTGCCAGCAAGATCGCAGGGGGCGTAAAGGCTTTCTTT
CDR3 protein: CASKIAGGVKAFF

J gene: TRBJ2-2
D gene: TRBD2
clone size: NA
V gene: TRBV29-1
CDR3 DNA: TGCAGCGAGACAACTAGCGGGAGGGCCCTCGGGGAGCTGTTTTTT
CDR3 protein: CSETTSGRALGELFF

J gene: TRBJ1-5
D gene: NA
clone size: NA
V gene: TRBV23-1
CDR3 DNA: TGCGCCAGCATTCGGGATAGCAATCAGCCCCAGCATTTT
CDR3 protein: CASIRDSNQPQHF

J gene: TRBJ1-1
D gene: NA
clone size: NA
V gene: TRBV5-6
CDR3 DNA: TGTGCCAGCAGCTTGGTAAGAGGGGGCACTGAAGCTTTCTTT
CDR3 protein: CASSLVRGGTEAFF

J gene: TRBJ2-3
D gene: TRBD2
clone size: NA
V gene: TRBV11-3
CDR3 DNA: TGTGCCAGCAGCTCCCGGACTAGCGGGACAGATACGCAGTATTTT
CDR3 protein: CASSSRTSGTDTQYF

J gene: TRBJ1-2
D gene: NA
clone size: few
V gene: TRBV5-8
CDR3 DNA: TGTGCCAGCAGCTTGGTCCCAGAGGGATATGGCTACACCTTC
CDR3 protein: CASSLVPEGYGYTF

J gene: TRBJ2-4
D gene: NA
clone size: NA
V gene: TRBV29-1
CDR3 DNA: TGCAGCGTTGACGGAGCTGGCACCGACATTCAGTACTTC
CDR3 protein: CSVDGAGTDIQYF

J gene: TRBJ2-1
D gene: TRBD2
clone size: once
V gene: TRBV7-7
CDR3 DNA: TGTGCTAGCAGCACCGGACTAGCGGGAGGCGAAGAGCAGTTCTTC
CDR3 protein: CASSTGLAGGEEQFF

J gene: TRBJ2-1
D gene: NA
clone size: NA
V gene: TRBV5-1
CDR3 DNA: TGCGCCAGCAGCCGGGACACGGGAAGGAATGAGCAGTTCTTC
CDR3 protein: CASSRDTGRNEQFF

J gene: TRBJ1-2
D gene: NA
clone size: NA
V gene: TRBV7-3
CDR3 DNA: TGTGCCAGCAGCGGAACGGGAGTCTATGGCTACACCTTC
CDR3 protein: CASSGTGVYGYTF

J gene: TRBJ2-5
D gene: NA
clone size: many
V gene: TRBV28
CDR3 DNA: TGTGCCAGCAGCCAGGACGGGACACAAGAGACCCAGTACTTC
CDR3 protein: CASSQDGTQETQYF

J gene: TRBJ2-7
D gene: NA
clone size: NA
V gene: TRBV27
CDR3 DNA: TGTGCCAGCAGTCGCCGGTGGGCGACCGTGATGCACGAGCAGTACTTC
CDR3 protein: CASSRRWATVMHEQYF

J gene: TRBJ2-1
D gene: NA
clone size: NA
V gene: TRBV6-6
CDR3 DNA: TGTGCCAGCAGTCTCATCCTCCGGCGAGAGGCGGAGCAGTTCTTC
CDR3 protein: CASSLILRREAEQFF

J gene: TRBJ2-7
D gene: NA
clone size: NA
V gene: TRBV6-1
CDR3 DNA: TGTGCCAGCAGTGAAGGGGGCAGGGGCAACGAGCAGTACTTC
CDR3 protein: CASSEGGRGNEQYF

J gene: TRBJ2-3
D gene: NA
clone size: NA
V gene: TRBV4-2
CDR3 DNA: TGTGCCAGCAGCCAAGAGGGAAAGTCCCCAGGGCAGGCTAGCACAGATACGCAGTATTTT
CDR3 protein: CASSQEGKSPGQASTDTQYF

J gene: TRBJ2-1
D gene: TRBD2
clone size: NA
V gene: TRBV29-1
CDR3 DNA: TGCAGCGTGTTCGTGACTAGCGGGAGGGCCGAGCAGTTCTTC
CDR3 protein: CSVFVTSGRAEQFF

J gene: TRBJ1-1
D gene: NA
clone size: NA
V gene: TRBV9
CDR3 DNA: TGTGCCAGCAGCGTAGTGATCAGGAACACTGAAGCTTTCTTT
CDR3 protein: CASSVVIRNTEAFF

J gene: TRBJ1-2
D gene: NA
clone size: NA
V gene: TRBV28
CDR3 DNA: TGTGCCAGCAGTGAGGAGGAGGAAGGCTACACCTTC
CDR3 protein: CASSEEEEGYTF

J gene: TRBJ1-1
D gene: TRBD1
clone size: NA
V gene: TRBV29-1
CDR3 DNA: TGCAGCGTTGAACCTGGGACAGGGGTATCACAAGCTTTCTTT
CDR3 protein: CSVEPGTGVSQAFF

J gene: TRBJ1-2
D gene: TRBD1
clone size: NA
V gene: TRBV18
CDR3 DNA: TGTGCCAGCTCACCATCCCAGTCCCGGGACAGGGCCGGGGACTATGGCTACACCTTC
CDR3 protein: CASSPSQSRDRAGDYGYTF

J gene: TRBJ1-3
D gene: NA
clone size: NA
V gene: TRBV6-5
CDR3 DNA: TGTGCCAGCAACGACTTCTCTGGAAACACCATATATTTT
CDR3 protein: CASNDFSGNTIYF

J gene: TRBJ2-7
D gene: NA
clone size: NA
V gene: TRBV5-5
CDR3 DNA: TGTGCCAGCGCGGTTGGGGGGATCTACGAGCAGTACTTC
CDR3 protein: CASAVGGIYEQYF

J gene: TRBJ2-6
D gene: TRBD1
clone size: NA
V gene: TRBV7-2
CDR3 DNA: TGTGCCAGCAGCCGGACAGGGCTTCGTTCTGGGGCCAACGTCCTGACTTTC
CDR3 protein: CASSRTGLRSGANVLTF

J gene: TRBJ2-1
D gene: NA
clone size: NA
V gene: TRBV27
CDR3 DNA: TGTGCCAGCAGTTTATGGGGCGGGGACTCCTACAACGAGCAGTTCTTC
CDR3 protein: CASSLWGGDSYNEQFF

J gene: TRBJ1-1
D gene: TRBD1
clone size: NA
V gene: TRBV27
CDR3 DNA: TGTGCCAGCAGCGCTCCGGGACAGATGAACACTGAAGCTTTCTTT
CDR3 protein: CASSAPGQMNTEAFF

J gene: TRBJ1-5
D gene: NA
clone size: once
V gene: TRBV6-5
CDR3 DNA: TGTGCCAGCAGTTTCCAGGGGCGAGGTCAGCCCCAGCATTTT
CDR3 protein: CASSFQGRGQPQHF

J gene: TRBJ2-7
D gene: NA
clone size: NA
V gene: TRBV6-1
CDR3 DNA: TGTGCCAGCAGACCCGAGCAGGGATCCTACGAGCAGTACTTC
CDR3 protein: CASRPEQGSYEQYF

J gene: TRBJ1-2
D gene: NA
clone size: NA
V gene: TRBV28
CDR3 DNA: TGTGCCAGCAGTTTACTAGATATCTATGGCTACACCTTC
CDR3 protein: CASSLLDIYGYTF

J gene: TRBJ2-7
D gene: TRBD2
clone size: NA
V gene: TRBV2
CDR3 DNA: TGTGCCAGCAGTGACGGGACTAGGGGCGAGCAGTACTTC
CDR3 protein: CASSDGTRGEQYF

J gene: TRBJ1-2
D gene: NA
clone size: NA
V gene: TRBV28
CDR3 DNA: TGTGCCAGCAGTTGGGACAAGTCTAACTATGGCTACACCTTC
CDR3 protein: CASSWDKSNYGYTF

J gene: TRBJ2-5
D gene: TRBD2
clone size: once
V gene: TRBV7-8
CDR3 DNA: TGTGCCAGCAGCGGCCGAAGCGGGAATGGGGCGGAGACCCAGTACTTC
CDR3 protein: CASSGRSGNGAETQYF

J gene: TRBJ1-5
D gene: NA
clone size: once
V gene: TRBV6-1
CDR3 DNA: TGTGCCAGCACCAGAGCGACGGAAGATCAGCCCCAGCATTTT
CDR3 protein: CASTRATEDQPQHF

J gene: TRBJ2-5
D gene: TRBD1
clone size: NA
V gene: TRBV11-3
CDR3 DNA: TGTGCCAGCAGCTTAACAGGGGTTGCGCAGGGAGAGACCCAGTACTTC
CDR3 protein: CASSLTGVAQGETQYF

J gene: TRBJ2-7
D gene: NA
clone size: NA
V gene: TRBV5-6
CDR3 DNA: TGTGCCAGCAGCTGGGCGGGGCAGGCAGACGAGCAGTACTTC
CDR3 protein: CASSWAGQADEQYF

J gene: TRBJ2-5
D gene: TRBD1
clone size: NA
V gene: TRBV28
CDR3 DNA: TGTGCCAGCAGCTACGGGGACAGGGGGTACGGGGCCCAGTACTTC
CDR3 protein: CASSYGDRGYGAQYF

J gene: TRBJ2-5
D gene: NA
clone size: NA
V gene: TRBV27
CDR3 DNA: TGTGCCAGCAGTTTAGGTGGCCGCGGGGTGGGGACCCAGTACTTC
CDR3 protein: CASSLGGRGVGTQYF

J gene: TRBJ1-1
D gene: NA
clone size: NA
V gene: TRBV29-1
CDR3 DNA: TGCAGCGTACAGGGTTCCGCAGCTGAAGCTTTCTTT
CDR3 protein: CSVQGSAAEAFF

J gene: TRBJ1-2
D gene: TRBD1
clone size: NA
V gene: TRBV11-2
CDR3 DNA: TGTGCCAGCAGAGAGAGACAGGGGTTGAACTATGGCTACACCTTC
CDR3 protein: CASRERQGLNYGYTF

J gene: TRBJ2-3
D gene: NA
clone size: NA
V gene: TRBV12-5
CDR3 DNA: TGTGCTAGTGCCTACTATTCGGATACGCAGTATTTT
CDR3 protein: CASAYYSDTQYF

J gene: TRBJ1-1
D gene: NA
clone size: NA
V gene: TRBV11-3
CDR3 DNA: TGTGCCAGCAGCTTAGTAGGGGGCACTGAAGCTTTCTTT
CDR3 protein: CASSLVGGTEAFF

J gene: TRBJ2-1
D gene: NA
clone size: NA
V gene: TRBV18
CDR3 DNA: TGTGCCAGCTCACCTGGAGGAGGCAATGAGCAGTTCTTC
CDR3 protein: CASSPGGGNEQFF

J gene: TRBJ2-1
D gene: NA
clone size: NA
V gene: TRBV4-1
CDR3 DNA: TGCGCCAGCAGCCAAGGATTCGTACGGGGGAATGAGCAGTTCTTC
CDR3 protein: CASSQGFVRGNEQFF

J gene: TRBJ1-2
D gene: TRBD1
clone size: NA
V gene: TRBV2
CDR3 DNA: TGTGCCAGCAGGCTACAGGGGAGTGATGGCTACACCTTC
CDR3 protein: CASRLQGSDGYTF

J gene: TRBJ2-5
D gene: NA
clone size: NA
V gene: TRBV18
CDR3 DNA: TGTGCCAGCTCCCGACAGGAGACCCAGTACTTC
CDR3 protein: CASSRQETQYF

J gene: TRBJ1-1
D gene: NA
clone size: NA
V gene: TRBV10-3
CDR3 DNA: TGTGCCATCAGTGAGTCCGGGACTGAAGCTTTCTTT
CDR3 protein: CAISESGTEAFF

J gene: TRBJ1-1
D gene: NA
clone size: NA
V gene: TRBV25-1
CDR3 DNA: TGTGCCAGCAGTGAATCCGGGGAAATGAACACTGAAGCTTTCTTT
CDR3 protein: CASSESGEMNTEAFF

J gene: TRBJ2-7
D gene: NA
clone size: NA
V gene: TRBV5-1
CDR3 DNA: TGCGCCAGCAGCTTCGGAGTCGAGCAGTACTTC
CDR3 protein: CASSFGVEQYF

J gene: TRBJ2-7
D gene: TRBD2
clone size: NA
V gene: TRBV27
CDR3 DNA: TGTGCCAGCAGCCGCCCCGAAACTAGCGGGAGGGTTGGTTACGAGCAGTACTTC
CDR3 protein: CASSRPETSGRVGYEQYF

J gene: TRBJ1-2
D gene: TRBD1
clone size: NA
V gene: TRBV29-1
CDR3 DNA: TGCAGCGTTGTACAGGGGGGTAATGGCTACACCTTC
CDR3 protein: CSVVQGGNGYTF

J gene: TRBJ2-7
D gene: TRBD2
clone size: NA
V gene: TRBV5-8
CDR3 DNA: TGTGCCAGCAGCATAGGACTAGCGGGAGTCGAGCAGTACTTC
CDR3 protein: CASSIGLAGVEQYF